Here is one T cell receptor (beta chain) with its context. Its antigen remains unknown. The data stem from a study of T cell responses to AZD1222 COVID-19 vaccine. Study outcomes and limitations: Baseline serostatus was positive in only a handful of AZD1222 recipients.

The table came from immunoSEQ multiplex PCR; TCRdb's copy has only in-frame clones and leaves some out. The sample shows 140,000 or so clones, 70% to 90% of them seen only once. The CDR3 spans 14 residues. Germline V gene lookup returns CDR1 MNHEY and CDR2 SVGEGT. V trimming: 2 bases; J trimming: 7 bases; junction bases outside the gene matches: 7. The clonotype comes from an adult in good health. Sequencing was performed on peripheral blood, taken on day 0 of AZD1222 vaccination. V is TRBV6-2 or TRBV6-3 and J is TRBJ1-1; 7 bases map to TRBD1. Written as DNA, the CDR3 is TGTGCCAGCAGTTACGTTACAGGGGACAATGAAGCTTTCTTT. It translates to CASSYVTGDNEAFF.